The source of this T cell receptor beta chain is a study of blood T cell repertoires in COVID-19. Study-wide context: Acute and convalescent COVID-19 specimens originated in the United States, Italy and Spain.

Per germline, CDR1 WSHSY and CDR2 SAAADI. The V end lost 0 bases, the J end lost 5 bases, and 10 bases lay between the germline ends. The CDR3 consists of 14 residues. Authors' analysis steps: By means of reference gene primer amplification, nucleated cell counts were estimated. The method was immunoSEQ multiplex PCR; TCRdb's version includes in-frame clones alone and lacks a portion of them. The DNA was the basis for D and trimming; V, J and clone size are from that table. The data hold more than 250,000 clones, with over 80% observed a single time. This rearrangement joins TRBV10-2 to TRBJ1-1; maybe TRBD1 (5 bases). This TCR derives from a man aged 60 to 69 who had recovered from COVID-19. Material: peripheral blood. Here the CDR3 DNA reads TGCGCCAGCAGTGAGTCAGGGGCTTGGACTGAAGCTTTCTTT. This codes for CASSESGAWTEAFF.